The 21 T cell receptor beta chains presented below share a single source sample, sequenced in a study of blood T cell repertoires in COVID-19. Using immunoSEQ multiplex PCR, the repertoire was profiled, and TCRdb retains in-frame clones only, with some absent. The data contain over 85,000 clones, over 70% of them seen just once; the ten biggest clones take up roughly 1.1%. The specimen was peripheral blood. The receptor source for this set is a human donor in a cohort sampled during active COVID-19.

J is TRBJ2-3 and V is TRBV7-9, with TRBD2 matching 7 bases. The CDR3 sequence is 16 residues long. Germline V gene sequence: CDR1 SEHNR, CDR2 FQNEAQ (reference sequence). V gave up 2 bases and J gave up 3 bases; unmatched junction bases: 8. The chain's CDR3 is CASSLRGGSRTDTQYF. The DNA for the CDR3 is TGTGCCAGCAGCTTACGCGGCGGGAGTAGGACAGATACGCAGTATTTT. Supplemented by reference TRBV7-9 and TRBJ2-3, the full variable domain reads DTGVSQNPRHKITKRGQNVTFRCDPISEHNRLYWYRQTLGQGPEFLTYFQNEAQLEKSRLLSDRFSAERPKGSFSTLEIQRTEQGDSAMYLCASSLRGGSRTDTQYFGPGTRLTVL.

This chain uses TRBV9 with TRBJ2-5, with 7 nucleotides matching TRBD2. Germline lookup yields CDR1 SGDLS and CDR2 YYNGEE. This CDR3 has 15 amino acids. The trim removed 3 bases at V and 5 bases at J, leaving 10 bases unmatched. The CDR3 spells CASSGEGRELETQYF. CDR3 nucleotides: TGTGCCAGCAGCGGGGAGGGGCGGGAGCTGGAGACCCAGTACTTC. The variable domain in full, with the rest retrieved from reference TRBV9 and TRBJ2-5, is DSGVTQTPKHLITATGQRVTLRCSPRSGDLSVYWYQQSLDQGLQFLIQYYNGEERAKGNILERFSAQQFPDLHSELNLSSLELGDSALYFCASSGEGRELETQYFGPGTRLLVL.

The chain links TRBV4-2 to TRBJ2-1; possibly TRBD2 for D (5 bases). V dropped 3 bases and J dropped 0 bases, with 12 bases sitting between them. The CDR3 is made up of 16 amino acids. Germline V CDR1 and CDR2: LGHNA, YNFKEQ. The CDR3, as DNA: TGTGCCAGCAGCCAGGGAGTCGCGAGCTCCTACAATGAGCAGTTCTTC. It specifies CASSQGVASSYNEQFF.

The J gene is TRBJ2-7, the V gene TRBV5-5; 8 bases line up with TRBD2. CDR3 size: 13 residues. From germline, CDR1 is SGHKS and CDR2 YYEKEE (reference sequence). With 4 bases clipped from V and 2 bases from J, the junction kept 2 bases outside the gene matches. Here the CDR3 reads CASSQAGAYEQYF. The CDR3 DNA reads as TGTGCCAGCAGCCAAGCGGGAGCCTACGAGCAGTACTTC.

The CDR3 loop reads CASSLGGGGPGGTQYF. The CDR3 DNA reads TGCGCCAGCAGCTTGGGAGGGGGAGGGCCCGGAGGTACGCAGTATTTT. The chain is built from TRBV5-1 and TRBJ2-3, with D perhaps matching TRBD2 (7 bases). Trimming removed 0 bases at V and 8 bases at J, with 19 bases between. The CDR3 has 16 amino acids. Germline lookup yields CDR1 SGHRS and CDR2 YFSETQ.

This rearrangement joins TRBV5-1 to TRBJ1-2; the match to TRBD1 covers 8 bases. The germline V gene encodes CDR1 SGHRS and CDR2 YFSETQ. V shed 4 bases and J 4 bases; nucleotides not matched to a gene: 6. This CDR3 has 14 residues. In DNA form, the CDR3 reads TGCGCCAGCAGCCCGGGGACAGGCTCCTATGGCTACACCTTC. Protein sequence: CASSPGTGSYGYTF.

The gene calls are TRBV6-5 and TRBJ2-2, with TRBD2 identical over 7 bases. This CDR3 comprises 16 residues. From germline, CDR1 is MNHEY and CDR2 SVGAGI. J gave up 6 bases and V 2 bases, and 9 bases lay outside the gene matches. The DNA for the CDR3 is TGTGCCAGCAGTTACGGGACGGCGGGAGTCGCCGGGGAGCTGTTTTTT. This sequence encodes CASSYGTAGVAGELFF.

J is TRBJ2-1 and V is TRBV9; 15 positions match TRBD2. Trimming took 4 bases from V and 9 from J; bases not matched to a gene: 11. This CDR3 region has 17 residues. The V gene's germline CDR1 is SGDLS and CDR2 YYNGEE. The CDR3 sequence is CASSSYGTSGRKGEQFF. CDR3 sequence (DNA): TGTGCCAGCAGCTCATACGGGACTAGCGGGAGGAAGGGTGAGCAGTTCTTC.

This clone was seen ten or more times. The V and J genes are TRBV7-2 and TRBJ1-3; 7 positions match TRBD1. Losses at the gene ends were 1 base for V and 1 base for J; bases not matched to a gene: 7. CDR1 is SGHTA, CDR2 FQGNSA, per germline. CDR3 length equals 17 residues. CDR3 residues: CASSLDSNRGSGNTIYF. For the CDR3, the DNA is TGTGCCAGCAGCTTAGACTCAAACAGGGGATCTGGAAACACCATATATTTT.

The chain is built from TRBV12-3 or TRBV12-4 and TRBJ2-7; TRBD2 is a possible D gene (6 bases). With 4 bases removed from V and 9 bases from J, the gap between germline ends came to 10 bases. There are 11 residues in the CDR3. The CDR3 region is CASSSKGGQYF. The CDR3, as DNA: TGTGCCAGCAGTTCCAAGGGAGGGCAGTACTTC.

The genes are TRBV6-1 and TRBJ1-1; TRBD1 agrees at 8 bases. Losses at the gene ends were 2 bases for V and 8 bases for J; bases not matched to a gene: 22. Germline V gives CDR1 MNHNS, CDR2 SASEGT. This CDR3 spans 19 amino acids. The CDR3 nucleotides are TGTGCCAGCAGTGAAAGGGCCCCCGGGACAGGACGCCGTACCCGGGAAGCTTTCTTT. The encoded protein is CASSERAPGTGRRTREAFF.

This clone has just one count. J is TRBJ2-7 and V is TRBV7-2; D is unresolved. Germline CDR1 SGHTA, CDR2 FQGNSA. Trimming took off 3 bases at V and 2 bases at J, with 8 bases between the two ends. The CDR3 is 13 residues long. Here the CDR3 DNA reads TGTGCCAGCAGCTTGTCAGGAACCTACGAGCAGTACTTC. Its protein is CASSLSGTYEQYF.

This clone has a single count. The chain employs TRBV19 and TRBJ2-3, with TRBD1 matching over 7 bases. Germline trimming cut 10 bases from V and 4 bases from J; bases unmatched to any gene: 11. The germline gives CDR1 LNHDA, CDR2 SQIVND (reference sequence). The CDR3 spans 14 residues. CDR3 DNA sequence: TGTGCCACTTTAGCACAGGGGAAAGCAGATACGCAGTATTTT. This codes for CATLAQGKADTQYF.

The chain has TRBV28 and TRBJ2-5; D is ambiguous. The CDR3 has 15 amino acids. V lost 5 bases and J lost 5, with 18 bases in between. CDR1 MDHEN and CDR2 SYDVKM come from the germline V gene. CDR3 nucleotide sequence: TGTGCCAGCAGTCCCCCCCGCGAGGTTGGGGAGACCCAGTACTTC. Protein product: CASSPPREVGETQYF. The full variable domain, rest sourced from reference TRBV28 and TRBJ2-5, is DVKVTQSSRYLVKRTGEKVFLECVQDMDHENMFWYRQDPGLGLRLIYFSYDVKMKEKGDIPEGYSVSREKKERFSLILESASTNQTSMYLCASSPPREVGETQYFGPGTRLLVL.

The CDR3 DNA follows: TGTGCCAGCAGCAAAAATAAGCTAGCGGGGCTCTACAATGAGCAGTTCTTC. Its protein is CASSKNKLAGLYNEQFF. V gene TRBV16 combines with J gene TRBJ2-1; TRBD2 agrees at 9 bases. The CDR3 spans 17 residues. The V segment lost 5 bases and the J segment 3 bases; nucleotides outside the gene matches: 11. The V gene's germline CDR1 is KGHSY and CDR2 FQNENV.

The V and J genes are TRBV27 and TRBJ1-5, with a weak D call TRBD1 (5 bases). Deletions cut 2 bases from V and 1 base from J, with 9 bases between. The germline V gene encodes CDR1 MNHEY and CDR2 SMNVEV (reference sequence). This CDR3 is built from 15 residues. CDR3 loop: CASSLQGWSNQPQHF. The CDR3 nucleotides read TGTGCCAGCAGTTTACAGGGTTGGAGCAATCAGCCCCAGCATTTT.

The chain recombines TRBV6-5 with TRBJ2-7, with 8 bases matching TRBD1. V gave up 5 bases and J gave up 2 bases; unmatched junction bases: 8. CDR3 length: 15 amino acids. Germline CDR1 is MNHEY and CDR2 is SVGAGI. CDR3 coding DNA: TGTGCCAGCAGTCCAGGGACAGGAATACCCTACGAGCAGTACTTC. Encoded protein: CASSPGTGIPYEQYF.

J is TRBJ2-5 and V is TRBV11-2; 7 bases fit TRBD1. The germline gives CDR1 SGHAT, CDR2 FQNNGV. The V segment lost 5 bases and the J segment 5 bases; nucleotides outside the gene matches: 5. The CDR3 is made up of 13 amino acids. The CDR3 sequence: CASSRDRAETQYF. The CDR3 DNA reads TGTGCCAGCAGCCGTGACAGGGCGGAGACCCAGTACTTC.

The chain joins TRBV3-1 (or the pseudogene TRBV3-2) to TRBJ2-7; no firm D call. Germline V gives CDR1 LGHDT, CDR2 YNNKEL (reference sequence). V was cut by 3 bases and J by 3 bases, with 3 bases left in between. The CDR3 is 11 residues long. The CDR3 spells CASSQYYEQYF. In DNA form, the CDR3 reads TGTGCCAGCAGCCAGTACTACGAGCAGTACTTC.

The chain employs TRBV6-6 and TRBJ2-5; possible D gene TRBD2, 7 bases. This CDR3 has 14 amino acids. The V gene lost 1 base and the J gene lost 4 bases, with 10 bases spanning the gap. Germline CDR1 and CDR2: MNHNY and SVGAGI (reference sequence). CDR3 in amino acids: CASSYFGGAETQYF. CDR3 sequence (DNA): TGTGCCAGCAGTTACTTTGGGGGGGCAGAGACCCAGTACTTC.

This chain joins TRBV29-1 and TRBJ2-1, with 9 bases aligning to TRBD2. The V segment lost 6 bases and the J segment 7 bases; nucleotides outside the gene matches: 7. Germline values: CDR1 SQVTM, CDR2 ANQGSEA. This CDR3 has 13 amino acids. This CDR3 is CSVREGVRNEQFF. CDR3 coding DNA: TGCAGCGTGCGGGAGGGCGTAAGGAATGAGCAGTTCTTC.